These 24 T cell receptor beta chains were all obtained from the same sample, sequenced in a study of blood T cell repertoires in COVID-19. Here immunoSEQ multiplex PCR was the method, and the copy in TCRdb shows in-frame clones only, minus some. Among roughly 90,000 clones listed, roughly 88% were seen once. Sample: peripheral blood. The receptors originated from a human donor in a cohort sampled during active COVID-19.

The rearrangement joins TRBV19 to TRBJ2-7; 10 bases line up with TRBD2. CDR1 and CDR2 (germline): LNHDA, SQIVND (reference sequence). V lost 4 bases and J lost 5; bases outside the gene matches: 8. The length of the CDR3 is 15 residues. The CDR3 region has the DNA TGTGCCAGTAGTAGACCTAGCGGGAGAATAGACGAGCAGTACTTC. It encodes CASSRPSGRIDEQYF.

CDR3 protein: CASRDTTNYGYTF. CDR3 nucleotides: TGTGCCAGCAGGGACACCACTAACTATGGCTACACCTTC. The V gene is TRBV6-5, the J gene TRBJ1-2; perhaps TRBD1 as D (5 bases). The V end lost 6 bases, the J end lost 0 bases, and 8 bases lay between the germline ends. Germline lookup yields CDR1 MNHEY and CDR2 SVGAGI. This CDR3 is built from 13 residues.

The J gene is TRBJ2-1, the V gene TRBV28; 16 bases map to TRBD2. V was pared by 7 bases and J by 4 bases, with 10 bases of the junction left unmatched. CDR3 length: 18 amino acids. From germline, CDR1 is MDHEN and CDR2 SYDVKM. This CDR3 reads CASTTKGLAGGYYNEQFF. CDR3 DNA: TGTGCCAGCACCACTAAGGGACTAGCGGGGGGGTATTACAATGAGCAGTTCTTC.

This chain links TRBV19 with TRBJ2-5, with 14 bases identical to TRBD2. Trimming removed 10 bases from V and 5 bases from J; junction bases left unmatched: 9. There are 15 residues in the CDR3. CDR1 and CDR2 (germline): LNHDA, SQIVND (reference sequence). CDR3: CATAGTSGGHETQYF. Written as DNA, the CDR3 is TGTGCCACCGCAGGGACTAGCGGGGGTCATGAGACCCAGTACTTC.

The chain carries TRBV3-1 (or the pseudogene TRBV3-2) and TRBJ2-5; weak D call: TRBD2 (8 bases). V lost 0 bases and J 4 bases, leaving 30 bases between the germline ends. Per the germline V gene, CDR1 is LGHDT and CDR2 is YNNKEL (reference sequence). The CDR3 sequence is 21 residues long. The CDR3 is CASSQDPGGWTNREGGETQYF. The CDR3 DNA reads TGTGCCAGCAGCCAAGATCCAGGGGGTTGGACTAACCGGGAGGGGGGAGAGACCCAGTACTTC.

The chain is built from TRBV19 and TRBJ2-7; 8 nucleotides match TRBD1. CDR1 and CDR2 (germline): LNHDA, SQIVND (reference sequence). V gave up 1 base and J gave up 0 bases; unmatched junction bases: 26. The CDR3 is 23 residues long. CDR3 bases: TGTGCCAGTAGTATAGGGGTATGGGGGGTTTACGGGACAGGTGATTCGATCTCCTACGAGCAGTACTTC. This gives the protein CASSIGVWGVYGTGDSISYEQYF.

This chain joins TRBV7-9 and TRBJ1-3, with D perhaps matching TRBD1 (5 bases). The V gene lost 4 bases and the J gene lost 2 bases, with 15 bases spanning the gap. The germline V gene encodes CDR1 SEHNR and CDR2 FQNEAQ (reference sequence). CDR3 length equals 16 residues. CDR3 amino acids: CASSSRGRGTGNTIYF. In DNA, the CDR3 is TGTGCCAGCAGCTCCCGGGGCCGCGGGACTGGAAACACCATATATTTT.

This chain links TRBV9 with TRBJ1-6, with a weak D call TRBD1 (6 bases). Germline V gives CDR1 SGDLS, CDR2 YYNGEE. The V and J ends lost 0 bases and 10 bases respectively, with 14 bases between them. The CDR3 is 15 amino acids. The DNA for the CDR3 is TGTGCCAGCAGCGTAGCTGAACAGGGTCAGTCACCCCTCCACTTT. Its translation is CASSVAEQGQSPLHF.

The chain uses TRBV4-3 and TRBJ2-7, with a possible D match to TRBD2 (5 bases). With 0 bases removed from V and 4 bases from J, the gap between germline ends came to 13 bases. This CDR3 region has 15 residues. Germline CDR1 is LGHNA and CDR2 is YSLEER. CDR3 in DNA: TGCGCCAGCAGCCAAGATCCGGGGTTTCAGTACGAGCAGTACTTC. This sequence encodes CASSQDPGFQYEQYF.

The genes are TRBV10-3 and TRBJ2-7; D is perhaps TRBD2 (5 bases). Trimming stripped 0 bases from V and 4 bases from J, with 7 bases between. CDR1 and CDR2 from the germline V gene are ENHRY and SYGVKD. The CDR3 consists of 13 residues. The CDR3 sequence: CAISESREYEQYF. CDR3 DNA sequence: TGTGCCATCAGTGAGTCAAGGGAGTACGAGCAGTACTTC.

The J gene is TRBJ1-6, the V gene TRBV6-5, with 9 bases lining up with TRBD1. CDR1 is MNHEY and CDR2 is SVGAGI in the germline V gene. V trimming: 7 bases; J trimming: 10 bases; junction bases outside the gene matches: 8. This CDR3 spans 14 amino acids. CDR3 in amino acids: CASTQGQGGSPLHF. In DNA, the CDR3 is TGTGCCAGCACCCAGGGACAGGGCGGATCACCCCTCCACTTT.

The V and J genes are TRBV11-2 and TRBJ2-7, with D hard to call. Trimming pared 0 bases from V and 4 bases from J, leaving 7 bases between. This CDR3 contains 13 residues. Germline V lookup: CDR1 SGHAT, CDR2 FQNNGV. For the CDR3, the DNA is TGTGCCAGCAGCTTAGACCCCCTGTACGAGCAGTACTTC. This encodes CASSLDPLYEQYF.

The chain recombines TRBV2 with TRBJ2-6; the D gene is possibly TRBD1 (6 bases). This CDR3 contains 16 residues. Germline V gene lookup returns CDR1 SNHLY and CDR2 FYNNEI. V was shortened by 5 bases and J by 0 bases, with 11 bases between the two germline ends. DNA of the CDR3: TGTGCCAGCAGTCGACAGGCTAACTCTGGGGCCAACGTCCTGACTTTC. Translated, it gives CASSRQANSGANVLTF.

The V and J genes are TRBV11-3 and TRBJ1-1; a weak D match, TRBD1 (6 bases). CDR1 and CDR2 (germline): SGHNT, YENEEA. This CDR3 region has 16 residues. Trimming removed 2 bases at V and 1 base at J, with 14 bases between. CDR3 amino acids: CASSLWQGWGNTEAFF. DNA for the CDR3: TGTGCCAGCAGCTTATGGCAGGGGTGGGGGAACACTGAAGCTTTCTTT.

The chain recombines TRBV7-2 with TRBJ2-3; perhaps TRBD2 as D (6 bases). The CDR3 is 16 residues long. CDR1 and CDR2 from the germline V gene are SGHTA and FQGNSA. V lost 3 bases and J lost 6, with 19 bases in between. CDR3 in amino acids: CASSFGSSETSDTQYF. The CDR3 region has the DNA TGTGCCAGCAGCTTCGGGTCTAGCGAGACGTCCGATACGCAGTATTTT.

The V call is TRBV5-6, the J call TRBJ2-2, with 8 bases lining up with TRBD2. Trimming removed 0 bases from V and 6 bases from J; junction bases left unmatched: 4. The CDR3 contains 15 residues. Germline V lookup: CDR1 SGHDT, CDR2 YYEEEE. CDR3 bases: TGTGCCAGCAGCTTGGTGGGACTAGGGGCCGGGGAGCTGTTTTTT. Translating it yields CASSLVGLGAGELFF. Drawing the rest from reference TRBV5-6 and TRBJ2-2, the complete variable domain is DAGVTQSPTHLIKTRGQQVTLRCSPKSGHDTVSWYQQALGQGPQFIFQYYEEEERQRGNFPDRFSGHQFPNYSSELNVNALLLGDSALYLCASSLVGLGAGELFFGEGSRLTVL.

This CDR3 reads CASDDGQGAGCGNQPQHF. In DNA form, the CDR3 reads TGTGCCAGCGACGACGGACAGGGGGCAGGTTGTGGCAATCAGCCCCAGCATTTT. The chain joins TRBV6-4 to TRBJ1-5; TRBD1 agrees at 11 bases. There are 18 residues in the CDR3. Looked up from germline, CDR1 is MRHNA and CDR2 is SNTAGT. The trim removed 8 bases at V and 2 bases at J, leaving 14 bases unmatched.

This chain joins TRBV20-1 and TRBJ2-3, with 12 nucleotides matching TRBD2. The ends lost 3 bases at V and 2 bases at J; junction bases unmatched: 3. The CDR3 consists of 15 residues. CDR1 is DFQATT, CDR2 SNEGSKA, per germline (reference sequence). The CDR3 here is CSASTSGRHTDTQYF. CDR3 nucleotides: TGCAGTGCTAGTACTAGCGGGAGGCACACAGATACGCAGTATTTT.

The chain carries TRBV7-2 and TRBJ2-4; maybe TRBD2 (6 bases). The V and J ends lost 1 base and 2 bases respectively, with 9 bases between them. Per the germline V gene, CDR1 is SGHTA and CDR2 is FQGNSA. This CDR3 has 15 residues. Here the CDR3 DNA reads TGTGCCAGCAGCTTAGGCGGGAACTCCAAAAACATTCAGTACTTC. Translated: CASSLGGNSKNIQYF.

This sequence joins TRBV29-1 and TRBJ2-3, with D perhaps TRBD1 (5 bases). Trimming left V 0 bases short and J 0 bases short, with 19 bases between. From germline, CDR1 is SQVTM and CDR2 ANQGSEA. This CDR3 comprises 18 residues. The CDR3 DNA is TGCAGCGTTGAAGATTCGGGCCCGGACGGACAAAGCACAGATACGCAGTATTTT. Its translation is CSVEDSGPDGQSTDTQYF.

CDR3 amino acids: CASSSAGAPTQYF. The CDR3, as DNA: TGTGCCAGCAGCTCCGCTGGGGCTCCTACGCAGTATTTT. The V gene is TRBV7-2, the J gene TRBJ2-3; D perhaps matches TRBD1 (5 bases). The CDR3 loop spans 13 amino acids. The germline V gene encodes CDR1 SGHTA and CDR2 FQGNSA. V was pared by 4 bases and J by 8 bases, with 13 bases between.

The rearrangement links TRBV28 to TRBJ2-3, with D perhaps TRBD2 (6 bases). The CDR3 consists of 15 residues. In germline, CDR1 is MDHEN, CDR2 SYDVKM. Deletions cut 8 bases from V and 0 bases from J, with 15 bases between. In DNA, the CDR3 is TGTGCCAGCTCTGGCGGGGCTCTTAGCACAGATACGCAGTATTTT. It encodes CASSGGALSTDTQYF.

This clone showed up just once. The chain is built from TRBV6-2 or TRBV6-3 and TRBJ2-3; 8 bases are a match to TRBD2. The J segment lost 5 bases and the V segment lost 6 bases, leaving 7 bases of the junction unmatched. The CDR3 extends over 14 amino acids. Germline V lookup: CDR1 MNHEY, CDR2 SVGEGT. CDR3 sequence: CASSPGGQGDTQYF. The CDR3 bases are TGTGCCAGCAGCCCGGGAGGGCAGGGAGATACGCAGTATTTT.

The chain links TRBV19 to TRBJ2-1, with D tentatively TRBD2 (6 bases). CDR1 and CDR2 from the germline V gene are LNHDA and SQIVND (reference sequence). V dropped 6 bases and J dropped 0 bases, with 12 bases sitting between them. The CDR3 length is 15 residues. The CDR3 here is CASRPRRGSYNEQFF. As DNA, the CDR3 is TGTGCCAGTAGGCCGAGGAGGGGCTCCTACAATGAGCAGTTCTTC. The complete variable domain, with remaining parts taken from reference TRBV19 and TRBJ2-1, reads DGGITQSPKYLFRKEGQNVTLSCEQNLNHDAMYWYRQDPGQGLRLIYYSQIVNDFQKGDIAEGYSVSREKKESFPLTVTSAQKNPTAFYLCASRPRRGSYNEQFFGPGTRLTVL.